This section outlines one T cell receptor beta chain sequence together with its context. Its antigen is still unknown. CDR1 PRHDT and CDR2 FYEKMQ come from the germline V gene (reference sequence). The CDR3 is made up of 14 amino acids. J was trimmed by 5 bases and V by 5 bases; bases with no gene match: 9. The record originates from a study of cytomegalovirus exposure and HLA in healthy donors. Regarding the study as a whole: Cytomegalovirus-associated TCR beta chains were listed, numbering roughly 150. A missense DCLRE1C variant was associated with V- and J-gene trimming of TCR beta chains in a later analysis, and an independent cohort replicated the association. Cytomegalovirus status, reportedly, was diagnosed with high specificity and sensitivity by the classifier. In a later analysis, an Asian-associated ancestry cluster reportedly showed fewer N-insertions than the approximately 700-donor mean.

Both 60 Vbeta primers and 13 Jbeta primers went into the PCR. TCRdb's table, derived via immunoSEQ multiplex PCR, lists solely in-frame clones and lacks some. The sample holds fewer than 85,000 clones, over 70% seen once. The source material was PBMCs. This receptor was taken from a man aged 35 to 55 in good health and CMV-seropositive. The chain has TRBV13 and TRBJ2-7; 7 nucleotides match TRBD1. Here the CDR3 DNA reads TGTGCCAGCAGCCTCATCCACAGGGGTCACGAGCAGTACTTC. This codes for CASSLIHRGHEQYF. Using reference TRBV13 and TRBJ2-7 for the parts outside the CDR3, the full variable domain is AAGVIQSPRHLIKEKRETATLKCYPIPRHDTVYWYQQGPGQDPQFLISFYEKMQSDKGSIPDRFSAQQFSDYHSELNMSSLELGDSALYFCASSLIHRGHEQYFGPGTRLTVT.